Detailed here is one T cell receptor beta chain. The CDR3 is 16 amino acids. V lost 3 bases, J lost 2 bases, and 8 bases stayed unmatched. Germline CDR1 GTSNPN, CDR2 SVGIG (reference sequence). The data originate from a study of response to subunit inactivated influenza vaccine. TCRdb fed the RT-PCR reads into MiXCR, producing one record per CDR3 protein. The sample shows more than 450,000 distinct CDR3 sequences, 10% to 12% of them seen only once. These same records also appear under a second study, on T cells expressing NK-cell markers. As reported in that work: With UMIs, 5'RACE template switching was used to make TCR beta cDNA. These clonotypes, the leaders elsewhere, also led the CD3+CD56-NKG2C+ fraction in several donors.

This clonotype was obtained from a man aged 50-59 years who received an inactivated influenza vaccine. V gene TRBV30 combines with J gene TRBJ1-3; TRBD1 matches 9 bases. Sequenced here: PBMCs from blood, sampled on the day of vaccination. The CDR3 DNA sequence: TGTGCCTGGAGCACGACAGGGGGTGCAGCTGGAAACACCATATATTTT. Protein product: CAWSTTGGAAGNTIYF.